This section outlines one T cell receptor (beta chain) sequence together with its context. Seattle participants joined during active infection and were tracked over time. This sample is drawn from a study of blood T cell repertoires in COVID-19. In the study overall: Acute and convalescent COVID-19 samples came from the United States, Italy and Spain.

In the source study's methods: Cell counts per sample came from amplifying reference gene primers. Sequenced by immunoSEQ multiplex PCR; TCRdb stores in-frame clones only, minus some. V and J calls and clone size are copied from that table; D and trimming were computed from the DNA. This sample carries over 450,000 clones, roughly 91% of them seen once, and the ten largest clones take roughly 7.4%. V shed 3 bases, J shed 0 bases, and the junction held 8 bases outside the gene matches. The CDR3 consists of 17 residues. The germline CDR1 and CDR2 sequences are DFQATT and SNEGSKA (reference sequence). The chain employs TRBV20-1 and TRBJ1-5; 10 bases line up with TRBD1. This clonotype was obtained from a woman aged 45-59 years with COVID-19, enrolled during active disease. The sample comprised peripheral blood. The CDR3 reads CSASVGQGGYSNQPQHF. The CDR3 DNA follows: TGCAGTGCTAGTGTAGGACAGGGGGGCTATAGCAATCAGCCCCAGCATTTT.